The clone carrying this T cell receptor beta chain was recorded a few times. Trimming took off 3 bases at V and 9 bases at J, with 18 bases between the two ends. From germline, CDR1 is LNHDA and CDR2 SQIVND (reference sequence). This CDR3 comprises 15 residues. Semi-nested PCR with Nested Universal Primer A followed constant-region reverse priming of full-length variable regions. TCRdb reprocessed the 5' RACE reads via MiXCR and lists one record per CDR3 protein. The sample has about 64,000 distinct CDR3 sequences, roughly 22% seen once. The TCR originated in a female donor with breast cancer. The chain has TRBV19 and TRBJ1-5, with D perhaps TRBD1 (5 bases). The sample was memory CD4+ T cells sorted from a lymph node. Subset of the sample: memory CD4+ T cells, CD4+CD45RO+CD25-. This chain's CDR3 is CASSIEGSGIWPQHF. Here the CDR3 DNA reads TGTGCCAGTAGTATTGAGGGGTCCGGAATCTGGCCCCAGCATTTT.